The 29 T cell receptor beta chains in this list originate from one sample, sequenced in a study of human T cells and chemical hapten exposure. TCRdb itself ran the RACE reads through MiXCR, one entry per CDR3 protein. This sample has tens of thousands of distinct CDR3 sequences, with around 6.8% found just once. Regarding time point: patch test 1, 2 weeks after DPC sensitization. Treatment given: therapeutic diphenylcyclopropenone sensitization with weekly scalp DPC. From whole blood left unfractionated, total RNA was extracted. The sample in question was whole blood, obtained in connection with sensitization to the hapten diphenylcyclopropenone (DPC). These receptors were collected from a woman aged 25 to 39 with alopecia areata. Some clones in this sample may be carry-over from other donors' samples.

V is TRBV4-2 and J is TRBJ1-2, with TRBD1 identical over 7 bases. Germline lookup yields CDR1 LGHNA and CDR2 YNFKEQ. The V segment lost 0 bases and the J segment 0 bases; nucleotides outside the gene matches: 4. This CDR3 has 16 residues. The CDR3 DNA is TGTGCCAGCAGCCAAGATACGCAGGGGGCTAACTATGGCTACACCTTC. This codes for CASSQDTQGANYGYTF.

This clonotype was detected ten times or more. The V and J genes are TRBV4-3 and TRBJ2-7, with 8 bases fitting TRBD1. J gave up 5 bases and V 4 bases, and 7 bases lay outside the gene matches. The CDR3 totals 14 residues. Germline CDR1 and CDR2: LGHNA and YSLEER. The CDR3 here is CASSLRTGFHEQYF. The DNA for the CDR3 is TGCGCCAGCAGCCTAAGGACAGGGTTCCACGAGCAGTACTTC.

This clonotype showed up many times. The chain couples TRBV4-2 to TRBJ2-7, with 9 bases lining up with TRBD1. Trimming cost V 3 bases and J 6 bases; bases outside gene matches: 12. Germline V gene data show CDR1 as LGHNA and CDR2 as YNFKEQ. The CDR3 spans 16 residues. The CDR3 DNA follows: TGTGCCAGCAGCCAGGATGTGTCGGACAGGGGATTCGAGCAGTACTTC. It yields the protein CASSQDVSDRGFEQYF.

This clonotype was seen repeatedly, ten times or more. The V and J genes are TRBV6-2 or TRBV6-3 and TRBJ2-1; TRBD2 aligns across 7 bases. The CDR3 is 16 residues long. Looked up from germline, CDR1 is MNHEY and CDR2 is SVGEGT. After removal of 0 bases from V and 7 bases from J, the junction contained 9 bases not matched to a gene. The CDR3 is CASSYSGSGEINEQFF. CDR3 nucleotide sequence: TGTGCCAGCAGTTACTCGGGGAGCGGGGAAATAAATGAGCAGTTCTTC.

This clonotype was recorded a few times. The chain has TRBV9 and TRBJ1-2; D remains ambiguous. The CDR3 loop spans 14 amino acids. Germline-derived CDR1 and CDR2 are SGDLS and YYNGEE. The germline V and J ends were trimmed by 6 bases and 2 bases, with 14 bases remaining between them. The CDR3 sequence: CASNIAGRNYGYTF. In nucleotides, the CDR3 is TGTGCCAGCAACATAGCTGGGAGGAACTATGGCTACACCTTC.

This clonotype turned up a few times. This chain uses TRBV29-1 with TRBJ1-6; D unresolved. The CDR3 has 15 residues. V was cut by 5 bases and J by 5 bases, with 16 bases left in between. Per the germline V gene, CDR1 is SQVTM and CDR2 is ANQGSEA. CDR3 in DNA: TGCAGCGTTAGGTCCGGGTTCGAGGATAATTCACCCCTCCACTTT. Translated, it gives CSVRSGFEDNSPLHF.

This clonotype was counted between two and nine times. V is TRBV12-3 or TRBV12-4 and J is TRBJ1-1; a weak D match, TRBD1 (5 bases). The V end was cut by 6 bases, the J end by 0 bases, with 11 bases between. The CDR3 has 14 residues. CDR3 sequence reads: CASSRAGMNTEAFF. Written as DNA, the CDR3 is TGTGCCAGCAGCCGCGCAGGGATGAACACTGAAGCTTTCTTT.

This clonotype appeared many times. This sequence joins TRBV12-3 or TRBV12-4 and TRBJ1-1, with D hard to call. V lost 4 bases and J lost 5, with 17 bases in between. CDR3 length: 15 residues. The CDR3 nucleotides are TGTGCCAGCAGTTCCTACGACATGGGTGGGACTGAAGCTTTCTTT. This sequence encodes CASSSYDMGGTEAFF.

This clonotype was detected only a few times. The chain joins TRBV6-2 or TRBV6-3 to TRBJ2-1; 13 bases line up with TRBD2. Losses at the gene ends were 11 bases for V and 5 bases for J; bases not matched to a gene: 15. This CDR3 comprises 17 residues. CDR1 is MNHEY and CDR2 is SVGEGT in the germline V gene. CDR3 protein: CAHSRTSGGGHDNEQFF. The CDR3 DNA is TGTGCCCATAGTCGGACTAGCGGGGGTGGCCATGACAATGAGCAGTTCTTC.

J is TRBJ2-7 and V is TRBV7-6; D is undetermined. CDR1 is SGHVS, CDR2 FNYEAQ, per germline. Between the trimmed V and J ends, which lost 5 bases and 5 bases, there was a span of 19 bases. The CDR3 has 15 amino acids. For the CDR3, the DNA is TGTGCCAGCAGCCCACGTCCGACTGCTGGGCACGAGCAGTACTTC. It is translated as CASSPRPTAGHEQYF.

The chain carries TRBV13 and TRBJ2-1; 7 bases match TRBD2. The junction had 8 bases not matched to a gene; V was cut back by 5 bases and J by 4 bases. The CDR3 is 15 residues long. The V gene's germline CDR1 is PRHDT and CDR2 FYEKMQ (reference sequence). CDR3 sequence (DNA): TGTGCCAGCAGCCCCCCTAGCGGAGCTTACAATGAGCAGTTCTTC. Translated: CASSPPSGAYNEQFF.

In this sample, this clonotype turned up many times. The chain recombines TRBV29-1 with TRBJ1-4; D perhaps matches TRBD1 (5 bases). This CDR3 has 14 residues. Germline V gives CDR1 SQVTM, CDR2 ANQGSEA. V was trimmed by 7 bases and J by 3 bases, leaving 15 bases between them. CDR3 sequence reads: CSATVGGANEKLFF. The CDR3 bases are TGCAGCGCCACCGTGGGGGGGGCTAATGAAAAACTGTTTTTT.

This clonotype was seen repeatedly, ten times or more. The CDR3 region has the DNA TGTGCTAGTGGTTTGGGCGGGGCCAACGTCCTGACTTTC. Amino acid sequence: CASGLGGANVLTF. This chain uses TRBV12-5 with TRBJ2-6; D gene unclear. The CDR3 covers 13 residues. The V end lost 1 base, the J end lost 4 bases, and 2 bases lay between the germline ends. Germline V gives CDR1 LGHNT, CDR2 FRNRAP.

This clonotype was seen at least ten times. CDR3 region: CASSGTWAGGTDTQYF. In DNA form, the CDR3 reads TGCGCCAGCTCGGGGACGTGGGCAGGAGGCACAGATACGCAGTATTTT. V and J are TRBV5-1 and TRBJ2-3, with D possibly being TRBD1 or TRBD2 (5 bases each). This CDR3 region has 16 residues. Germline assignment: CDR1 SGHRS and CDR2 YFSETQ. Trimming pared 7 bases from V and 1 base from J, leaving 19 bases between.

This clonotype occurred many times. The V and J genes are TRBV4-1 and TRBJ1-4, with D uncertain. The V end was cut by 2 bases, the J end by 0 bases, with 7 bases between. CDR1 is MGHRA, CDR2 YSYEKL, per germline. The CDR3 contains 15 residues. The CDR3 protein is CASSQWTPTNEKLFF. In DNA form, the CDR3 reads TGCGCCAGCAGCCAATGGACCCCAACTAATGAAAAACTGTTTTTT.

The rearrangement uses TRBV4-1 and TRBJ1-6; D gene ambiguous. The CDR3 runs 14 residues. V lost 4 bases, J lost 5 bases, and 9 bases lay in between. The V gene's germline CDR1 is MGHRA and CDR2 YSYEKL. The DNA for the CDR3 is TGCGCCAGCAGCCCGACCGGGGATAATTCACCCCTCCACTTT. Protein sequence: CASSPTGDNSPLHF.

In its sample, this clonotype was seen many times. As DNA, the CDR3 is TGTGCCAGCAGTCCCCCAGTGGGGGCGCCGGGAAACACCATATATTTT. It encodes CASSPPVGAPGNTIYF. The V and J genes are TRBV28 and TRBJ1-3; D is possibly TRBD1 (6 bases). The germline gives CDR1 MDHEN, CDR2 SYDVKM. Trimming cost V 5 bases and J 4 bases, with 18 bases left between them. This CDR3 comprises 16 residues.

There are many counts of this clonotype. The chain has TRBV7-2 and TRBJ2-5; D tentatively reads TRBD1 or TRBD2 (6 bases each). The V end was cut by 6 bases, the J end by 5 bases, with 22 bases between. The CDR3 consists of 16 residues. Germline CDR1 SGHTA, CDR2 FQGNSA. The CDR3 nucleotides read TGTGCCAGCAGAAAAGGGGTTGTCGGGGGCGGGGAGACCCAGTACTTC. It specifies CASRKGVVGGGETQYF.

The rearrangement uses TRBV5-1 and TRBJ2-3; no definite D call. CDR1 and CDR2 (germline): SGHRS, YFSETQ. The CDR3 sequence is 14 residues long. V was pared by 2 bases and J by 4 bases, with 11 bases between. CDR3 DNA: TGCGCCAGCAGCTTAGATCGGGCCCCAGATACGCAGTATTTT. Translating gives CASSLDRAPDTQYF. Complete variable domain (other parts from reference TRBV5-1 and TRBJ2-3): KAGVTQTPRYLIKTRGQQVTLSCSPISGHRSVSWYQQTPGQGLQFLFEYFSETQRNKGNFPGRFSGRQFSNSRSEMNVSTLELGDSALYLCASSLDRAPDTQYFGPGTRLTVL.

The rearrangement links TRBV29-1 to TRBJ2-7, with TRBD2 as a possible D gene (7 bases). V shed 7 bases and J shed 5 bases, with 18 bases lying between them. Germline lookup yields CDR1 SQVTM and CDR2 ANQGSEA. The CDR3 runs 13 residues. The CDR3 coding sequence is TGCAGCGCCAGCAAGGGAGGGGGAAACGAGCAGTACTTC. Protein sequence: CSASKGGGNEQYF.

This clonotype was detected only a few times. The chain joins TRBV27 to TRBJ2-5; tentatively, D is TRBD2 (5 bases). Trimming pared 6 bases from V and 5 bases from J, leaving 16 bases between. The CDR3 totals 14 residues. CDR1 is MNHEY and CDR2 is SMNVEV in the germline V gene (reference sequence). The CDR3 nucleotides are TGTGCCAGCAGCTCCGGGATCGCTTGGGAGACCCAGTACTTC. Translation gives CASSSGIAWETQYF.

This clonotype was seen a handful of times. The chain is built from TRBV12-3 or TRBV12-4 and TRBJ1-1; D is unresolved. Between the trimmed V and J ends, which lost 3 bases and 4 bases, there was a span of 6 bases. The CDR3 has 12 amino acids. This CDR3 is CASSFWATEAFF. The CDR3 DNA reads as TGTGCCAGCAGTTTTTGGGCCACTGAAGCTTTCTTT.

This clonotype was counted a few times. The chain employs TRBV10-3 and TRBJ1-5; D unclear. The CDR3 extends over 12 amino acids. Per the germline V gene, CDR1 is ENHRY and CDR2 is SYGVKD. V was cut by 3 bases and J by 3 bases, with 3 bases left in between. CDR3 sequence: CAISDYNQPQHF. Written as DNA, the CDR3 is TGTGCCATCAGTGATTACAATCAGCCCCAGCATTTT.

The rearrangement joins TRBV12-3 or TRBV12-4 to TRBJ1-1; weak D call: TRBD1 (6 bases). The CDR3 is 15 amino acids. Trimming stripped 4 bases from V and 0 bases from J, with 12 bases between. The CDR3 region is CASSSQQGMNTEAFF. The CDR3 DNA is TGTGCCAGCAGTTCTCAACAGGGAATGAACACTGAAGCTTTCTTT.

This clonotype has at least ten counts. The J gene is TRBJ2-3, the V gene TRBV5-1; D call uncertain. This CDR3 has 14 amino acids. Trimming shortened V by 4 bases and J by 1 base, and 10 bases separated the two germline ends. Looked up from germline, CDR1 is SGHRS and CDR2 is YFSETQ. The CDR3 region is CASSPSIGTDTQYF. DNA of the CDR3: TGCGCCAGCAGCCCCTCCATTGGCACAGATACGCAGTATTTT.

This clonotype was seen a few times. This chain joins TRBV12-3 or TRBV12-4 and TRBJ1-1; TRBD1 aligns across 7 bases. The trim removed 6 bases at V and 6 bases at J, leaving 7 bases unmatched. The CDR3 has 13 residues. CDR3 nucleotide sequence: TGTGCCAGCAGACTAACCCAGGGGGCTGAAGCTTTCTTT. Encoded protein: CASRLTQGAEAFF.

This clonotype has ten or more counts. This sequence joins TRBV7-9 and TRBJ2-2, with D perhaps matching TRBD2 (5 bases). The CDR3 loop spans 12 amino acids. The germline V gene has CDR1 SEHNR and CDR2 FQNEAQ (reference sequence). The V gene lost 7 bases and the J gene lost 7 bases, with 10 bases spanning the gap. CDR3 bases: TGTGCCAGCAACCCGGGATACGGGGAGCTGTTTTTT. Its protein product is CASNPGYGELFF.

The chain employs TRBV4-2 and TRBJ1-4; 8 nucleotides line up with TRBD1. There are 15 residues in the CDR3. The germline gives CDR1 LGHNA, CDR2 YNFKEQ. V lost 4 bases and J lost 4; bases outside the gene matches: 5. The CDR3 region is CASSPIGQGNEKLFF. CDR3 bases: TGTGCCAGCAGCCCCATAGGACAGGGTAATGAAAAACTGTTTTTT.

This clonotype was detected ten times or more. For the CDR3, the DNA is TGTGCCAGCAGTCCGACAGGGGGCTTTAGCTACGAGCAGTACTTC. Residues: CASSPTGGFSYEQYF. The V and J genes are TRBV28 and TRBJ2-7; 10 positions match TRBD1. Germline trimming cut 5 bases from V and 3 bases from J; bases unmatched to any gene: 7. Germline values: CDR1 MDHEN, CDR2 SYDVKM. The CDR3 totals 15 residues.